This T cell receptor (beta chain) was retrieved from a study of blood T cell repertoires in COVID-19. The data were produced by immunoSEQ multiplex PCR, yet TCRdb's version contains in-frame clones alone and is incomplete. The repertoire has 200,000 to 300,000 clones, roughly 84% of them found once; the top ten carry 4% to 5%. Sequenced sample: peripheral blood. This receptor was identified in a man in his 60s with acute or convalescent COVID-19.

In DNA, the CDR3 is TGTGCCAGCAGTGGTCAGGGGGCAGCACAAGAGACCCAGTACTTC. Translated: CASSGQGAAQETQYF. The rearrangement links TRBV2 to TRBJ2-5, with 8 bases fitting TRBD1. The V and J ends lost 4 bases and 2 bases, in that order; junction bases with no gene match: 6. Germline V gene data show CDR1 as SNHLY and CDR2 as FYNNEI. The CDR3 spans 15 residues.